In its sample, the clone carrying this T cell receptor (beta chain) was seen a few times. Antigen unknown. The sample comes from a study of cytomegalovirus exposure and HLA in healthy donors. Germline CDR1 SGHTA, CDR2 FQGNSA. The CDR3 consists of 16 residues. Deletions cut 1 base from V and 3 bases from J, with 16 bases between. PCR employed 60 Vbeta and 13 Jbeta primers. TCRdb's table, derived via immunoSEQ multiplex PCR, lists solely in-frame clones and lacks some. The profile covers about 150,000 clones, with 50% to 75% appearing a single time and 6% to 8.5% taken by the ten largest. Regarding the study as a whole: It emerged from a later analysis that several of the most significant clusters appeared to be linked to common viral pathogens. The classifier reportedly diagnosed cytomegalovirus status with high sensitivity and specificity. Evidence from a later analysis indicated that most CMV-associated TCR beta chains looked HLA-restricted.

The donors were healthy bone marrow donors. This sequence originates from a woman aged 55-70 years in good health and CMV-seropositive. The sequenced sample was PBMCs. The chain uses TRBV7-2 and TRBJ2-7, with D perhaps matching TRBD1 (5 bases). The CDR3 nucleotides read TGTGCCAGCAGCTTAGAAGGGGTAGCCAGTCGCTACGAGCAGTACTTC. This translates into CASSLEGVASRYEQYF.